These 26 T cell receptor beta chains share one sample of origin, sequenced in a study of T cell responses to AZD1222 COVID-19 vaccine. Profiling relied on immunoSEQ multiplex PCR, and the TCRdb table lists in-frame clones only, not all of them. The table has 130,000 or so clones, 86% seen once. Sequenced material: peripheral blood, taken on day 0 of AZD1222 vaccination. The receptors were sampled from an adult in good health.

V is TRBV11-2 and J is TRBJ2-1; the D is unclear. The CDR3 length is 15 residues. V was cut by 1 base and J by 0 bases, with 7 bases left in between. From germline, CDR1 is SGHAT and CDR2 FQNNGV. CDR3 coding DNA: TGTGCCAGCAGCTTAGGGGCAAACTCCTACAATGAGCAGTTCTTC. This codes for CASSLGANSYNEQFF.

This clone was seen just once. The chain is built from TRBV4-3 and TRBJ2-1, with D maybe TRBD1 (6 bases). With 0 bases removed from V and 4 bases from J, the gap between germline ends came to 10 bases. The V gene's germline CDR1 is LGHNA and CDR2 YSLEER. The CDR3 runs 15 residues. CDR3 residues: CASSQDRGIYNEQFF. Written as DNA, the CDR3 is TGCGCCAGCAGCCAAGACAGGGGAATTTACAATGAGCAGTTCTTC.

The chain recombines TRBV7-9 with TRBJ1-4; the D is unclear. The CDR3 has 14 residues. CDR1 and CDR2 (germline): SEHNR, FQNEAQ (reference sequence). V gave up 4 bases and J gave up 8 bases, with 14 bases separating them. The CDR3 region has the DNA TGTGCCAGCAGCTCCGGAGGGCTGTCCGAAAAACTGTTTTTT. Its protein product is CASSSGGLSEKLFF.

The CDR3 spells CASSIVPTDPYEQYF. For the CDR3, the DNA is TGTGCCAGTAGTATAGTTCCTACCGACCCCTACGAGCAGTACTTC. The chain links TRBV19 to TRBJ2-7, with no clear D. There are 15 residues in the CDR3. Trimming cost V 1 base and J 2 bases, with 12 bases left between them. CDR1 LNHDA and CDR2 SQIVND come from the germline V gene (reference sequence). Based on the CDR3 plus reference TRBV19 and TRBJ2-7, the full variable domain is DGGITQSPKYLFRKEGQNVTLSCEQNLNHDAMYWYRQDPGQGLRLIYYSQIVNDFQKGDIAEGYSVSREKKESFPLTVTSAQKNPTAFYLCASSIVPTDPYEQYFGPGTRLTVT.

The rearrangement joins TRBV24-1 to TRBJ2-1, with 9 bases lining up with TRBD2. This CDR3 comprises 16 residues. The germline gives CDR1 KGHDR, CDR2 SFDVKD. The junction had 7 bases not matched to a gene; V was cut back by 0 bases and J by 8 bases. The CDR3 region is CATSDLSSSGRDEQFF. The CDR3 nucleotides are TGTGCCACCAGTGATTTGTCGAGTAGCGGGAGAGATGAGCAGTTCTTC.

The V gene is TRBV27, the J gene TRBJ2-7, with 7 bases lining up with TRBD2. CDR3 length: 13 amino acids. With 5 bases clipped from V and 1 base from J, the junction kept 2 bases outside the gene matches. Germline V gives CDR1 MNHEY, CDR2 SMNVEV (reference sequence). The CDR3 protein is CASSQGLSYEQYF. The CDR3 DNA reads TGTGCCAGCAGTCAGGGACTATCCTACGAGCAGTACTTC.

The V call is TRBV24-1, the J call TRBJ2-5; TRBD1 matches at 7 bases. CDR1 KGHDR and CDR2 SFDVKD come from the germline V gene. V lost 1 base and J lost 5; bases outside the gene matches: 9. CDR3 length: 16 amino acids. The CDR3 nucleotides are TGTGCCACCAGTGATTTTGGACAGGCGTGGGGGGAGACCCAGTACTTC. Translated: CATSDFGQAWGETQYF.

The chain joins TRBV24-1 to TRBJ1-2, with D hard to call. CDR1 KGHDR and CDR2 SFDVKD come from the germline V gene. V lost 4 bases, J lost 0 bases, and 8 bases lay in between. CDR3 length: 14 amino acids. The CDR3: CATSEPTTNYGYTF. The CDR3 bases are TGTGCCACCAGTGAACCGACGACTAACTATGGCTACACCTTC.

V is TRBV7-9 and J is TRBJ2-2; D not certain. The CDR3 is 14 residues long. Per the germline V gene, CDR1 is SEHNR and CDR2 is FQNEAQ (reference sequence). V lost 2 bases to trimming and J lost 4 bases, with 8 bases between them. The CDR3 here is CASSLLVITGELFF. For the CDR3, the DNA is TGTGCCAGCAGCTTATTAGTTATCACCGGGGAGCTGTTTTTT.

The rearrangement joins TRBV7-2 to TRBJ2-2; weak D call: TRBD2 (5 bases). Germline CDR1 SGHTA, CDR2 FQGNSA. This CDR3 has 17 amino acids. Trimming shortened V by 4 bases and J by 3 bases, and 18 bases separated the two germline ends. The CDR3 spells CASSSTKGEWYTGELFF. The CDR3 bases are TGTGCCAGCAGCTCGACTAAAGGAGAGTGGTACACCGGGGAGCTGTTTTTT.

To note about this clone: A much larger clone differs by one base, so this may be a read error. The chain uses TRBV11-1 and TRBJ2-7; D remains ambiguous. The germline V gene encodes CDR1 SGHAT and CDR2 FQDESV (reference sequence). V was pared by 2 bases and J by 0 bases, with 2 bases between. This CDR3 comprises 12 residues. Here the CDR3 DNA reads TGTGCCAGCAGCTTACACTCCTACGAGCAGTACTTC. This translates into CASSLHSYEQYF.

This chain links TRBV30 with TRBJ2-1; 7 nucleotides line up with TRBD2. The CDR3 has 14 residues. Germline values: CDR1 GTSNPN, CDR2 SVGIG (reference sequence). With 0 bases clipped from V and 7 bases from J, the junction kept 6 bases outside the gene matches. In DNA form, the CDR3 reads TGTGCCTGGAGTGTAGGAGGGAGGGCGAATGAGCAGTTCTTC. This gives the protein CAWSVGGRANEQFF. The full variable domain, with the rest looked up from reference TRBV30 and TRBJ2-1, is SQTIHQWPATLVQPVGSPLSLECTVEGTSNPNLYWYRQAAGRGLQLLFYSVGIGQISSEVPQNLSASRPQDRQFILSSKKLLLSDSGFYLCAWSVGGRANEQFFGPGTRLTVL.

V and J are TRBV28 and TRBJ1-5; D is possibly TRBD1 (5 bases). Germline-derived CDR1 and CDR2 are MDHEN and SYDVKM. The V end was cut by 6 bases, the J end by 2 bases, with 14 bases between. The CDR3 has 15 amino acids. CDR3 residues: CASSLGTTGNQPQHF. The CDR3 DNA follows: TGTGCCAGCAGCCTCGGGACCACTGGCAATCAGCCCCAGCATTTT.

V gene TRBV28 combines with J gene TRBJ2-7, with D possibly matching TRBD1 (5 bases). Trimming took off 7 bases at V and 0 bases at J, with 10 bases between the two ends. This CDR3 is built from 13 residues. Germline loops: CDR1 MDHEN, CDR2 SYDVKM. The CDR3 coding sequence is TGTGCCAGCATTGGAGACAGCTCCTACGAGCAGTACTTC. Its translation: CASIGDSSYEQYF.

The chain recombines TRBV5-8 with TRBJ2-1; possible D gene TRBD2, 5 bases. Per the germline V gene, CDR1 is SGHTS and CDR2 is YDEGEE. V gave up 0 bases and J gave up 9 bases, with 16 bases separating them. This CDR3 is 15 amino acids long. In nucleotides, the CDR3 is TGTGCCAGCAGCTTGGAAGTTGCGCGGGCGGTTGAGCAGTTCTTC. Amino acids: CASSLEVARAVEQFF.

This clone has only a few counts. The CDR3 sequence is CSVVGYGYTF. The DNA for the CDR3 is TGCAGCGTTGTAGGGTATGGCTACACCTTC. The chain is built from TRBV29-1 and TRBJ1-2; no clear D gene. Germline V gene data show CDR1 as SQVTM and CDR2 as ANQGSEA. The CDR3 contains 10 residues. Trimming took off 4 bases at V and 5 bases at J, with 5 bases between the two ends.

This sequence joins TRBV27 and TRBJ1-1; 9 bases line up with TRBD1. The V segment lost 0 bases and the J segment 8 bases; nucleotides outside the gene matches: 7. CDR1 MNHEY and CDR2 SMNVEV come from the germline V gene (reference sequence). This CDR3 comprises 15 residues. CDR3 loop: CASSLSKTGGLEAFF. Written as DNA, the CDR3 is TGTGCCAGCAGTTTATCTAAAACAGGGGGCTTGGAAGCTTTCTTT.

The chain employs TRBV7-5 and TRBJ2-2; the table's TRBD1 call for D was not verified on the DNA. TRBV7-5 is a pseudogene. The CDR3 length is 16 residues. For the CDR3, the DNA is TGTGTCAGAACCTGGTGCGGGACAGCTAACACCGGGGAGCTGTTTTTT. Encoded protein: CVRTWCGTANTGELFF.

DNA of the CDR3: TGTGCCAGCTCGAAAGAGGGGGCTACCTACAATGAGCAGTTCTTC. Translating gives CASSKEGATYNEQFF. The chain joins TRBV6-4 to TRBJ2-1; 7 bases fit TRBD1. This CDR3 comprises 15 residues. Unmatched junction bases numbered 9, after V lost 8 bases and J lost 2 bases. Germline CDR1 and CDR2: MRHNA and SNTAGT.

The rearrangement links TRBV3-1 (or the pseudogene TRBV3-2) to TRBJ1-1; D not certain. From germline, CDR1 is LGHDT and CDR2 YNNKEL (reference sequence). The CDR3 is 14 amino acids. The V gene lost 5 bases and the J gene lost 0 bases, with 10 bases spanning the gap. The CDR3 coding sequence is TGTGCCAGCAGCTCCTTCACGGTGAACACTGAAGCTTTCTTT. Residues: CASSSFTVNTEAFF.

The rearrangement joins TRBV30 to TRBJ2-4; 11 nucleotides match TRBD2. V was pared by 0 bases and J by 7 bases, with 2 bases of the junction left unmatched. Germline V gene data show CDR1 as GTSNPN and CDR2 as SVGIG (reference sequence). CDR3 size: 14 residues. The CDR3 coding sequence is TGTGCCTGGAGTGTTTTAGCGGGGGGGAACATTCAGTACTTC. This encodes CAWSVLAGGNIQYF.

The V and J genes are TRBV2 and TRBJ1-6, with no clear D. Between the trimmed V and J ends, which lost 4 bases and 0 bases, there was a span of 7 bases. Germline V CDR1 and CDR2: SNHLY, FYNNEI. This CDR3 has 15 amino acids. CDR3 nucleotide sequence: TGTGCCAGCAGTGTCGAGGGCTCCTATAATTCACCCCTCCACTTT. Translation gives CASSVEGSYNSPLHF.

The chain carries TRBV13 and TRBJ2-2; D might be TRBD1 (5 bases). The V and J ends lost 8 bases and 2 bases respectively, with 15 bases between them. This CDR3 has 15 residues. The germline V gene encodes CDR1 PRHDT and CDR2 FYEKMQ (reference sequence). CDR3 sequence reads: CASVRGPTNTGELFF. CDR3 DNA sequence: TGTGCCAGCGTTAGGGGTCCCACAAACACCGGGGAGCTGTTTTTT. Using reference TRBV13 and TRBJ2-2 for the parts outside the CDR3, the full variable domain is AAGVIQSPRHLIKEKRETATLKCYPIPRHDTVYWYQQGPGQDPQFLISFYEKMQSDKGSIPDRFSAQQFSDYHSELNMSSLELGDSALYFCASVRGPTNTGELFFGEGSRLTVL.

The genes are TRBV21-1 and TRBJ1-3. TRBV21-1 is a pseudogene segment. CDR3 length equals 15 residues. The CDR3 bases are TGTGCCAGCTCCGAAGGCGGTGAGTTGGTCCACACCATATATTTT. Translation: CASSEGGELVHTIYF.

The J gene is TRBJ1-4, the V gene TRBV30, with TRBD1 as a possible D gene (5 bases). In germline, CDR1 is GTSNPN, CDR2 SVGIG (reference sequence). V gave up 1 base and J gave up 8 bases, with 14 bases separating them. The CDR3 extends over 14 amino acids. The CDR3 DNA reads TGTGCCTGGAGTGATTGGGGGGGAAAGGAAAAACTGTTTTTT. This sequence encodes CAWSDWGGKEKLFF.

The rearrangement joins TRBV7-8 to TRBJ2-2; D perhaps matches TRBD2 (5 bases). V was pared by 1 base and J by 0 bases, with 12 bases between. The CDR3 sequence is 17 residues long. Germline CDR1 and CDR2: SGHVS and FQNEAQ. The DNA of the CDR3 is TGTGCCAGCAGCTTAGGTGGAGGAACGACGAACACCGGGGAGCTGTTTTTT. Its protein product is CASSLGGGTTNTGELFF.